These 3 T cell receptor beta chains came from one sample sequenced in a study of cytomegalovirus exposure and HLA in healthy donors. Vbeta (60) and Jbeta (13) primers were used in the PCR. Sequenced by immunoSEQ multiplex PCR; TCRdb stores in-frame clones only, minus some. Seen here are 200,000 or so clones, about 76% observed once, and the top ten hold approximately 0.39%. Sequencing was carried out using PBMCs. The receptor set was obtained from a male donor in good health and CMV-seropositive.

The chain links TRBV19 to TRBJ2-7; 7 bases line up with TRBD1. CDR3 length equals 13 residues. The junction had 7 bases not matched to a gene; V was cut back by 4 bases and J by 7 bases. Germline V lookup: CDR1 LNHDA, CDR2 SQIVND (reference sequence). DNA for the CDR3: TGTGCCAGTAGTAAGGACAGGTCTCAAGAGCAGTACTTC. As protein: CASSKDRSQEQYF.

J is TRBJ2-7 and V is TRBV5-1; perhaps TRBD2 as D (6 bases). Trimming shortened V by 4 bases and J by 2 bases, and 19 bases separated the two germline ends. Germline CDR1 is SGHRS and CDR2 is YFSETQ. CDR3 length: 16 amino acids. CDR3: CASSPLTGTPAYEQYF. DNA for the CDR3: TGCGCCAGCAGCCCTTTAACCGGGACTCCGGCCTACGAGCAGTACTTC.

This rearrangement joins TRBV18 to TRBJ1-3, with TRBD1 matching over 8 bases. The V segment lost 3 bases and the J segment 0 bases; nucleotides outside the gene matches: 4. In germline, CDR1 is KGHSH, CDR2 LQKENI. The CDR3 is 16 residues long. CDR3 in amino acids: CASSPGQASSGNTIYF. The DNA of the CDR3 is TGTGCCAGCTCACCGGGACAGGCGAGCTCTGGAAACACCATATATTTT.